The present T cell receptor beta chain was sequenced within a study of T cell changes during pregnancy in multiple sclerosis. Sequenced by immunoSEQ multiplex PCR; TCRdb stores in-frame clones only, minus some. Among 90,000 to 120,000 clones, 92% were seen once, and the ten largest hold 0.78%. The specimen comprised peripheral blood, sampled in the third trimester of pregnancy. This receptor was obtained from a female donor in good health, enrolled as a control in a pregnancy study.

The CDR3 sequence is CASSFIGANYGYTF. The CDR3, as DNA: TGTGCCAGCAGCTTCATCGGGGCTAACTATGGCTACACCTTC. The rearrangement joins TRBV7-2 to TRBJ1-2; D is ambiguous. Trimming removed 3 bases at V and 0 bases at J, with 8 bases between. Germline CDR1 is SGHTA and CDR2 is FQGNSA. The CDR3 runs to 14 residues.